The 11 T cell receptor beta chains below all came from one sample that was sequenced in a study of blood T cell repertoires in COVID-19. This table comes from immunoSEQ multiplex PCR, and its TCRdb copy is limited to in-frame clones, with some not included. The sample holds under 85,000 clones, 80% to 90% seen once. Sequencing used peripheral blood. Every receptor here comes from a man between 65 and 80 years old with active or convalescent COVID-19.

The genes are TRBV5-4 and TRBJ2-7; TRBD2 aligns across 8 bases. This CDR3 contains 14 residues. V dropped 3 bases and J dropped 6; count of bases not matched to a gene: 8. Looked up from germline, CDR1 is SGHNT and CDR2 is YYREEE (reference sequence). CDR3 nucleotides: TGTGCCAGCAGCTCGGGACTAGGAGGGGTCGAGCAGTACTTC. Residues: CASSSGLGGVEQYF.

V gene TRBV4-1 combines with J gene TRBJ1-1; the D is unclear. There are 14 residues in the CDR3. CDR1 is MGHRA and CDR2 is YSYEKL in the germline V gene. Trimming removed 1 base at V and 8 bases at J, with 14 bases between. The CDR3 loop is CASSQVRLAGEAFF. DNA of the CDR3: TGCGCCAGCAGCCAAGTTCGACTCGCGGGCGAAGCTTTCTTT.

The CDR3 coding sequence is TGCGCCAGCAGCTTGGGATGGCAGGGAAGAAACACCATATATTTT. As protein: CASSLGWQGRNTIYF. V and J are TRBV5-1 and TRBJ1-3, with D perhaps TRBD1 (5 bases). V dropped 0 bases and J dropped 5 bases, with 12 bases sitting between them. Germline CDR1 reads SGHRS; CDR2 reads YFSETQ. The CDR3 is 15 residues long.

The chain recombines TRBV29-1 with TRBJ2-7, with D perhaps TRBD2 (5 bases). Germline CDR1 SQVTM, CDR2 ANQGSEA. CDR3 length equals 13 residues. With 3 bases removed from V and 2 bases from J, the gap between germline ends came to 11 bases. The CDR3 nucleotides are TGCAGCGTTGAGGGCCGGCGGGCCTACGAGCAGTACTTC. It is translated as CSVEGRRAYEQYF.

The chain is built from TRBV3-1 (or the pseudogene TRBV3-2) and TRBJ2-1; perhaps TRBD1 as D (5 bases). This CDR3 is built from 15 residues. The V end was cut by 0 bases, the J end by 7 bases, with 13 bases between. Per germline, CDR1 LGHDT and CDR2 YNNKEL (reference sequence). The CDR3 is CASSQEVQGWNEQFF. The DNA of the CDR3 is TGTGCCAGCAGCCAAGAGGTGCAGGGATGGAATGAGCAGTTCTTC.

CDR3 region: CAWSHRGNQPQHF. The CDR3 region has the DNA TGTGCCTGGAGCCACAGGGGAAACCAGCCCCAGCATTTT. The chain links TRBV30 to TRBJ1-5; 7 positions agree with TRBD1. Germline CDR1 and CDR2: GTSNPN and SVGIG (reference sequence). CDR3 length equals 13 residues. V gave up 3 bases and J gave up 7 bases; unmatched junction bases: 6.

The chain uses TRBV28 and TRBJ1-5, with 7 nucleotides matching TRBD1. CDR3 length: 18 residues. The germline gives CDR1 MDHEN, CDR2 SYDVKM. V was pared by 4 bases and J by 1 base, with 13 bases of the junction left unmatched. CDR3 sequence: CASSSDHQTGISNQPQHF. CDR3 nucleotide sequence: TGTGCCAGCAGTTCCGACCACCAGACAGGGATCAGCAATCAGCCCCAGCATTTT.

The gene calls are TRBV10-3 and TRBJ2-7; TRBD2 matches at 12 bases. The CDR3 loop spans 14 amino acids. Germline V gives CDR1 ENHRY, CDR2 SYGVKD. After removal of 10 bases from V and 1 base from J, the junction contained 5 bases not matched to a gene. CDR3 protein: CATKGLAGSYEQYF. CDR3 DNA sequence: TGTGCCACGAAGGGACTAGCGGGTTCCTACGAGCAGTACTTC.

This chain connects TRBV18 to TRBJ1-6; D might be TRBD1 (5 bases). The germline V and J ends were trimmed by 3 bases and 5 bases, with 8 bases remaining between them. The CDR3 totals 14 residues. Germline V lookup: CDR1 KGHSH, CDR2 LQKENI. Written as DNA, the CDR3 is TGTGCCAGCTCACCGCGGGGCGATAATTCACCCCTCCACTTT. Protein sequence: CASSPRGDNSPLHF.

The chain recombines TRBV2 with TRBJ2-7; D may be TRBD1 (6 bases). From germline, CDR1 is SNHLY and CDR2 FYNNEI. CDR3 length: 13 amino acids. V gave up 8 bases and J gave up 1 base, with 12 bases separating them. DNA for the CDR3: TGTGCCAGCGGCCTTGACAGGTCCTACGAGCAGTACTTC. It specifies CASGLDRSYEQYF.

CDR3: CASSPSSPGTGGAFF. CDR3 bases: TGTGCCAGCAGCCCCTCCAGTCCCGGGACAGGGGGGGCTTTCTTT. The chain couples TRBV9 to TRBJ1-1; 11 bases agree with TRBD1. The V gene's germline CDR1 is SGDLS and CDR2 YYNGEE. V shed 4 bases, J shed 11 bases, and the junction held 13 bases outside the gene matches. The CDR3 runs 15 residues.